Below are 2 T cell receptor beta chains sequenced from a single sample in a study of CD8 T cells in ankylosing spondylitis. TCRdb recomputed calls from the 5' RACE reads with MiXCR, one row per CDR3 protein. The table lists around 130,000 distinct CDR3 sequences, 6.5% to 9% of them singletons. Input material: blood, either unsorted or a sorted T cell fraction (not recorded which). The receptors originated from a male donor with ankylosing spondylitis or in good health (not recorded which).

This clonotype was seen repeatedly, ten times or more. This CDR3 is CSAKGQGGDTGELFF. For the CDR3, the DNA is TGCAGTGCTAAAGGACAGGGCGGGGACACCGGGGAGCTGTTTTTT. This chain links TRBV20-1 with TRBJ2-2, with 8 bases identical to TRBD1. CDR1 and CDR2 (germline): DFQATT, SNEGSKA (reference sequence). There are 15 residues in the CDR3. Germline trimming cut 4 bases from V and 3 bases from J; bases unmatched to any gene: 7.

This clonotype came up many times. This rearrangement joins TRBV5-1 to TRBJ2-1; D is unclear. V was cut by 3 bases and J by 8 bases, with 15 bases left in between. Germline loops: CDR1 SGHRS, CDR2 YFSETQ. This CDR3 contains 14 residues. The CDR3 DNA reads as TGCGCCAGCAGCTCCCGGAGCGCCCAGCATGAGCAGTTCTTC. Its protein is CASSSRSAQHEQFF. Full variable domain (missing parts from reference TRBV5-1 and TRBJ2-1): KAGVTQTPRYLIKTRGQQVTLSCSPISGHRSVSWYQQTPGQGLQFLFEYFSETQRNKGNFPGRFSGRQFSNSRSEMNVSTLELGDSALYLCASSSRSAQHEQFFGPGTRLTVL.